This passage covers 27 T cell receptor beta chains from one sample sequenced in a study of radiation and T cells in renal cell carcinoma. The assay was immunoSEQ multiplex PCR, and TCRdb's table has in-frame clones only and misses some. The table shows 40,000 to 60,000 clones, with 65% to 90% occurring only once. Specified time point: baseline pretreatment blood. Treatment here: 15 Gy SBRT to primary tumor, nephrectomy 4 weeks later. The sequenced sample was blood, obtained from a patient whose treatment included radiotherapy and nephrectomy. These receptors were obtained from a woman in her 70s with renal cell carcinoma.

The rearrangement links TRBV4-2 to TRBJ1-4; 7 bases are shared with TRBD1. With 5 bases clipped from V and 8 bases from J, the junction kept 17 bases outside the gene matches. Germline CDR1 reads LGHNA; CDR2 reads YNFKEQ. This CDR3 region has 17 residues. The CDR3 DNA follows: TGTGCCAGCAGCTCCAAGGCGTCGACAGGGTATTACGAAAAACTGTTTTTT. Its protein product is CASSSKASTGYYEKLFF.

The genes are TRBV14 and TRBJ2-7, with TRBD1 identical over 10 bases. CDR1 and CDR2 (germline): SGHDN, FVKESK. Trimming at V came to 4 bases and at J to 2 bases, leaving 5 bases not matched to a gene. This CDR3 region has 15 residues. The CDR3 protein is CASSPGTGATYEQYF. CDR3 in DNA: TGTGCCAGCAGCCCCGGGACAGGGGCCACCTACGAGCAGTACTTC.

The rearrangement joins TRBV10-3 to TRBJ2-3; no firm D call. The CDR3 runs to 16 residues. CDR1 and CDR2 from the germline V gene are ENHRY and SYGVKD. The V end lost 3 bases, the J end lost 0 bases, and 13 bases lay between the germline ends. Here the CDR3 DNA reads TGTGCCATCAGTGAAAAAGGCGGCACTAGCACAGATACGCAGTATTTT. As protein: CAISEKGGTSTDTQYF.

The V call is TRBV4-1, the J call TRBJ2-3; perhaps TRBD1 as D (5 bases). Trimming removed 0 bases from V and 0 bases from J, with 10 bases in between. Per germline, CDR1 MGHRA and CDR2 YSYEKL. This CDR3 is 16 amino acids long. The CDR3 here is CASSQDRAASTDTQYF. CDR3 coding DNA: TGCGCCAGCAGCCAAGACAGGGCCGCTAGCACAGATACGCAGTATTTT.

This chain uses TRBV5-4 with TRBJ2-7, with D possibly being TRBD2 (6 bases). V was cut by 0 bases and J by 1 base, with 8 bases left in between. The CDR3 runs to 14 residues. The V gene's germline CDR1 is SGHNT and CDR2 YYREEE (reference sequence). In DNA form, the CDR3 reads TGTGCCAGCAGCTTGGATAGCGGATCCTACGAGCAGTACTTC. It codes for CASSLDSGSYEQYF.

There are a few counts of this clone. This chain uses TRBV7-2 with TRBJ2-1; D uncertain. The germline V and J ends were trimmed by 4 bases and 0 bases, with 4 bases remaining between them. The germline V gene encodes CDR1 SGHTA and CDR2 FQGNSA. The CDR3 runs 13 residues. CDR3 residues: CASSSSSYNEQFF. CDR3 nucleotides: TGTGCCAGCAGCTCAAGCTCCTACAATGAGCAGTTCTTC. Filled out from reference TRBV7-2 and TRBJ2-1, the complete variable domain reads GAGVSQSPSNKVTEKGKDVELRCDPISGHTALYWYRQSLGQGLEFLIYFQGNSAPDKSGLPSDRFSAERTGGSVSTLTIQRTQQEDSAVYLCASSSSSYNEQFFGPGTRLTVL.

The chain is built from TRBV6-6 and TRBJ2-7; 7 bases agree with TRBD1. The germline V gene encodes CDR1 MNHNY and CDR2 SVGAGI (reference sequence). The CDR3 extends over 13 amino acids. V trimming: 5 bases; J trimming: 3 bases; junction bases outside the gene matches: 4. The CDR3 DNA sequence: TGTGCCAGCAGTAGGGGGCAGAGCTACGAGCAGTACTTC. Its translation is CASSRGQSYEQYF.

This clone occurred a few times. The J gene is TRBJ2-2, the V gene TRBV21-1; the table's D call TRBD2 went unverified against the DNA. TRBV21-1 is marked as a pseudogene. The CDR3 is made up of 17 amino acids. CDR3 coding DNA: TGTGCCAGCAGCAAGCGGGGACTAGCGGGAGGTTCCGGGGAGCTGTTTTTT. This gives the protein CASSKRGLAGGSGELFF.

The CDR3 bases are TGTGCCAGCAGCGTAGGACTAGCGGGGGGATCCTACGAGCAGTACTTC. Translated, it gives CASSVGLAGGSYEQYF. The chain couples TRBV9 to TRBJ2-7, with 13 bases fitting TRBD2. The V segment lost 0 bases and the J segment 1 base; nucleotides outside the gene matches: 1. Germline CDR1 is SGDLS and CDR2 is YYNGEE. This CDR3 comprises 16 residues. The complete variable domain, with remaining parts taken from reference TRBV9 and TRBJ2-7, reads DSGVTQTPKHLITATGQRVTLRCSPRSGDLSVYWYQQSLDQGLQFLIQYYNGEERAKGNILERFSAQQFPDLHSELNLSSLELGDSALYFCASSVGLAGGSYEQYFGPGTRLTVT.

The rearrangement joins TRBV18 to TRBJ2-3; D is undetermined. The V gene lost 2 bases and the J gene lost 2 bases, with 14 bases spanning the gap. The CDR3 runs 16 residues. The germline V gene encodes CDR1 KGHSH and CDR2 LQKENI. The CDR3 DNA is TGTGCCAGCTCACCATCCCTTAACTCGTTCACAGATACGCAGTATTTT. Translation: CASSPSLNSFTDTQYF.

V gene TRBV6-5 combines with J gene TRBJ2-7; weak D call: TRBD2 (6 bases). V was pared by 6 bases and J by 5 bases, with 17 bases between. Germline V gene sequence: CDR1 MNHEY, CDR2 SVGAGI. The CDR3 contains 14 residues. CDR3 sequence reads: CASSHRRGDDEQYF. CDR3 sequence (DNA): TGTGCCAGCAGCCACCGGCGGGGTGACGACGAGCAGTACTTC.

The rearrangement links TRBV7-9 to TRBJ1-1; unclear D gene. The germline V gene encodes CDR1 SEHNR and CDR2 FQNEAQ (reference sequence). V was clipped by 2 bases and J by 0 bases, with 7 bases between them. The CDR3 spans 14 residues. In DNA form, the CDR3 reads TGTGCCAGCAGCTTATCCTACCTGAACACTGAAGCTTTCTTT. Translated: CASSLSYLNTEAFF.

The chain has TRBV5-4 and TRBJ2-5; D not resolved. The CDR3 loop spans 13 amino acids. CDR1 SGHNT and CDR2 YYREEE come from the germline V gene (reference sequence). Trimming removed 0 bases from V and 2 bases from J, with 5 bases in between. CDR3 sequence reads: CASSLGDQETQYF. Written as DNA, the CDR3 is TGTGCCAGCAGCTTGGGGGATCAAGAGACCCAGTACTTC.

Turning to this clone: Distinct nucleotide sequences in the sample also encode this CDR3. The chain recombines TRBV5-1 with TRBJ2-3; no clear D gene. This CDR3 region has 14 residues. Looked up from germline, CDR1 is SGHRS and CDR2 is YFSETQ. V was trimmed by 0 bases and J by 0 bases, leaving 5 bases between them. CDR3 nucleotides: TGCGCCAGCAGCTTGGAGCCTAGCACAGATACGCAGTATTTT. This sequence encodes CASSLEPSTDTQYF.

V and J are TRBV10-3 and TRBJ2-2, with TRBD1 identical over 7 bases. CDR3 length: 16 residues. V lost 5 bases and J lost 2; bases outside the gene matches: 8. Per the germline V gene, CDR1 is ENHRY and CDR2 is SYGVKD. CDR3 nucleotide sequence: TGTGCCATCAGTAGAGACAGGGTGATCAACACCGGGGAGCTGTTTTTT. Translating it yields CAISRDRVINTGELFF.

The chain combines TRBV7-9 with TRBJ2-2; 14 positions agree with TRBD2. After removal of 5 bases from V and 6 bases from J, the junction contained 14 bases not matched to a gene. This CDR3 is 19 amino acids long. Germline CDR1 SEHNR, CDR2 FQNEAQ (reference sequence). As DNA, the CDR3 is TGTGCCAGCAGCGAAGGACTAGCGGGAGGCTCAATCCGGGCCGGGGAGCTGTTTTTT. Translation gives CASSEGLAGGSIRAGELFF.

The chain joins TRBV5-1 to TRBJ2-1; 9 bases agree with TRBD1. Trimming took 4 bases from V and 5 from J; bases not matched to a gene: 4. The CDR3 is 14 residues long. Germline values: CDR1 SGHRS, CDR2 YFSETQ. The CDR3 loop is CASSRQGGNNEQFF. CDR3 nucleotides: TGCGCCAGCAGCCGACAGGGGGGAAACAATGAGCAGTTCTTC.

The chain links TRBV4-3 to TRBJ2-5; D remains ambiguous. Germline CDR1 LGHNA, CDR2 YSLEER. V shed 4 bases and J shed 0 bases, with 12 bases lying between them. CDR3 length equals 15 residues. CDR3 bases: TGCGCCAGCAGCCGATCGGGCCTACACCAAGAGACCCAGTACTTC. Translated: CASSRSGLHQETQYF.

The chain carries TRBV5-6 and TRBJ2-3, with a possible D match to TRBD2 (5 bases). Trimming left V 0 bases short and J 3 bases short, with 8 bases between. The CDR3 runs 14 residues. Germline V lookup: CDR1 SGHDT, CDR2 YYEEEE. CDR3 protein: CASSLVRGTDTQYF. CDR3 sequence (DNA): TGTGCCAGCAGCTTGGTTCGGGGAACAGATACGCAGTATTTT. Complete variable domain (other parts from reference TRBV5-6 and TRBJ2-3): DAGVTQSPTHLIKTRGQQVTLRCSPKSGHDTVSWYQQALGQGPQFIFQYYEEEERQRGNFPDRFSGHQFPNYSSELNVNALLLGDSALYLCASSLVRGTDTQYFGPGTRLTVL.

The chain carries TRBV19 and TRBJ2-6; no firm D call. The CDR3 contains 15 residues. Germline CDR1 LNHDA, CDR2 SQIVND (reference sequence). V was shortened by 5 bases and J by 0 bases, with 8 bases between the two germline ends. CDR3 coding DNA: TGTGCCAGTAGTCTCCGGAGCTCTGGGGCCAACGTCCTGACTTTC. Translated, it gives CASSLRSSGANVLTF.

This clone has more than one count but fewer than ten. V gene TRBV5-1 combines with J gene TRBJ1-3, with 7 bases fitting TRBD1. With 4 bases clipped from V and 2 bases from J, the junction kept 9 bases outside the gene matches. This CDR3 spans 16 amino acids. Germline V lookup: CDR1 SGHRS, CDR2 YFSETQ. Here the CDR3 reads CASSPDPGTAGNTIYF. The DNA of the CDR3 is TGCGCCAGCAGCCCGGATCCCGGGACAGCTGGAAACACCATATATTTT.

V is TRBV7-2 and J is TRBJ2-1, with 8 bases fitting TRBD1. This CDR3 is 14 amino acids long. Trimming cost V 5 bases and J 7 bases; bases outside gene matches: 7. Germline values: CDR1 SGHTA, CDR2 FQGNSA. Here the CDR3 reads CASSLRQGNNEQFF. The CDR3 DNA follows: TGTGCCAGCAGCCTTAGACAGGGGAATAATGAGCAGTTCTTC.

The chain uses TRBV4-3 and TRBJ1-2, with D tentatively TRBD1 (5 bases). This CDR3 region has 15 residues. Looked up from germline, CDR1 is LGHNA and CDR2 is YSLEER. Trimming cost V 4 bases and J 6 bases, with 18 bases left between them. The DNA for the CDR3 is TGCGCCAGCAGCCTAGGGGTCCAGGACAAACATGGCTACACCTTC. Protein: CASSLGVQDKHGYTF.

This chain links TRBV5-1 with TRBJ1-1; maybe TRBD1 (5 bases). V was pared by 0 bases and J by 1 base, with 10 bases between. This CDR3 contains 15 residues. Germline CDR1 SGHRS, CDR2 YFSETQ. The CDR3 DNA is TGCGCCAGCAGCTTGGATGGGGGAAAGAACACTGAAGCTTTCTTT. It yields the protein CASSLDGGKNTEAFF.

Written as DNA, the CDR3 is TGTGCCAGCAGCTTAGTAGGGAATAATTCACCCCTCCACTTT. Amino acid sequence: CASSLVGNNSPLHF. The chain carries TRBV7-3 and TRBJ1-6; no clear D gene. V was pared by 2 bases and J by 5 bases, with 7 bases between. Germline V gives CDR1 SGHTA, CDR2 FQGTGA. This CDR3 spans 14 amino acids.

The chain has TRBV7-8 and TRBJ1-4; D is ambiguous. In germline, CDR1 is SGHVS, CDR2 FQNEAQ. V gave up 5 bases and J gave up 0 bases, with 13 bases separating them. The CDR3 totals 16 residues. The CDR3 spells CASSMWSGATNEKLFF. CDR3 sequence (DNA): TGTGCCAGCAGCATGTGGAGCGGAGCAACTAATGAAAAACTGTTTTTT.

This rearrangement joins TRBV7-6 to TRBJ2-7, with 8 bases fitting TRBD1. The CDR3 is 13 residues long. J was trimmed by 6 bases and V by 5 bases; bases with no gene match: 6. Germline CDR1 reads SGHVS; CDR2 reads FNYEAQ. The CDR3 DNA sequence: TGTGCCAGCAGCCCGGACAGGGTGGGCGAGCAGTACTTC. Its translation: CASSPDRVGEQYF.